A selection of T cell receptor beta chains follows, all from one sample in a study of control samples from healthy donors and cancer patients. Assay: immunoSEQ multiplex PCR; the TCRdb copy retains only in-frame clones and omits some. The sample comprises 20,000 to 25,000 clones, approximately 85% of which are singletons, and more than 30% rests with the top ten. Sample: PBMCs. The receptors were gathered from a man aged 55 to 69 with head and neck cancer. Each CDR3 is given with its conserved first and last residue. D genes are given only for firm matches. Clone size is not always given. Where it is, it says once, few, many or a class for expanded clones.

D gene,V gene,J gene,clone size,CDR3 protein,CDR3 DNA
.,TRBV9,TRBJ2-3,.,CASSMSGQDTQYF,TGTGCCAGCAGCATGTCGGGGCAAGATACGCAGTATTTT
.,TRBV5-6,TRBJ1-2,.,CASSFGANYGYTF,TGTGCCAGCAGCTTCGGGGCTAACTATGGCTACACCTTC
.,TRBV4-1,TRBJ1-6,.,CASSQEGTPSSYNSPLHF,TGCGCCAGCAGCCAAGAGGGGACACCGAGCTCCTATAATTCACCCCTCCACTTT
TRBD1,TRBV27,TRBJ1-2,.,CASSRIGTGGVHTF,TGTGCCAGCAGTCGGATTGGGACAGGGGGCGTCCACACCTTC
.,TRBV11-1,TRBJ2-1,few,CASSLLAGRHEQFF,TGTGCCAGCAGCTTACTGGCAGGGAGGCATGAGCAGTTCTTC
TRBD1,TRBV5-1,TRBJ2-1,.,CASSIRVGTGSEQFF,TGCGCCAGCAGCATTCGTGTCGGGACAGGTTCCGAGCAGTTCTTC
TRBD1,TRBV7-8,TRBJ2-7,.,CASSPGTGGTGGDF,TGTGCCAGCAGCCCCGGGACAGGGGGCACCGGGGGAGACTTC
.,TRBV12-3/TRBV12-4,TRBJ1-2,once,CASSFGGYYGYTF,TGTGCCAGCAGTTTCGGCGGCTACTATGGCTACACCTTC
.,TRBV2,TRBJ2-7,.,CASSEPTPEYEQYF,TGTGCCAGCAGTGAACCCACCCCCGAGTACGAGCAGTACTTC
.,TRBV19,TRBJ2-2,.,CASSIGPNTGELFF,TGTGCCAGTAGTATAGGACCGAACACCGGGGAGCTGTTTTTT
.,TRBV19,TRBJ2-1,.,CASNPNSGPREDEQFF,TGTGCCAGTAATCCCAACAGCGGCCCACGGGAAGATGAGCAGTTCTTC
.,TRBV27,TRBJ1-3,.,CASSEAGAFSGNTIYF,TGTGCCAGCAGTGAAGCCGGGGCCTTCTCTGGAAACACCATATATTTT
.,TRBV23-1,TRBJ1-1,.,CASSRNRAPQPEAFF,TGCGCCAGCAGTCGAAACAGGGCCCCACAGCCTGAAGCTTTCTTT
.,TRBV19,TRBJ2-2,.,CASTSTGITGELFF,TGTGCCAGTACCTCCACAGGGATTACCGGGGAGCTGTTTTTT
TRBD2,TRBV20-1,TRBJ2-7,.,CSASVSSGRMGEQYF,TGCAGTGCTAGTGTTTCTAGCGGGAGGATGGGGGAGCAGTACTTC
.,TRBV7-8,TRBJ2-2,.,CASSPDPNTGELFF,TGTGCCAGCAGCCCGGACCCGAACACCGGGGAGCTGTTTTTT
.,TRBV9,TRBJ2-1,.,CASSAGSPGNEQFF,TGTGCCAGCAGCGCCGGGTCTCCGGGGAATGAGCAGTTCTTC
TRBD2,TRBV14,TRBJ2-1,.,CASSPQGTSGNEQFF,TGTGCCAGCAGCCCCCAGGGGACTAGCGGGAACGAGCAGTTCTTC
.,TRBV5-1,TRBJ1-1,.,CASRREAEAFF,TGCGCCAGCAGGAGGGAGGCTGAAGCTTTCTTT
TRBD1,TRBV29-1,TRBJ2-7,.,CSVGKGAWEQYF,TGCAGCGTTGGGAAGGGGGCATGGGAGCAGTACTTC
.,TRBV9,TRBJ2-1,.,CASSAPLGDWNEQFF,TGTGCCAGCAGCGCCCCCCTGGGAGATTGGAATGAGCAGTTCTTC
TRBD2,TRBV3-1/TRBV3-2,TRBJ2-3,.,CASSPGLPGIDTQYF,TGTGCCAGCAGCCCGGGACTACCCGGAATAGATACGCAGTATTTT
.,TRBV7-9,TRBJ1-1,.,CASSKDSGTLSF,TGTGCCAGCAGCAAGGATTCAGGAACACTTTCCTTT
.,TRBV5-1,TRBJ1-5,once,CASSLDGVDQPQHF,TGCGCCAGCAGCTTGGATGGGGTTGATCAGCCCCAGCATTTT
.,TRBV7-9,TRBJ2-7,.,CASSQTSTSDEQYF,TGTGCCAGCAGTCAAACTAGTACGTCCGACGAGCAGTACTTC
TRBD1,TRBV29-1,TRBJ1-1,.,CSVIPGQGAKTEAFF,TGCAGCGTAATCCCGGGACAGGGGGCAAAAACTGAAGCTTTCTTT
TRBD2,TRBV9,TRBJ2-7,.,CASSVGGGRAHEQYF,TGTGCCAGCAGCGTAGGGGGCGGGAGGGCCCACGAGCAGTACTTC
.,TRBV24-1,TRBJ2-3,.,CATSEGGRGDTQYF,TGTGCCACCAGTGAAGGGGGGAGGGGAGATACGCAGTATTTT
.,TRBV11-2,TRBJ2-5,.,CASSHHHETQYF,TGTGCCAGCAGCCACCATCACGAGACCCAGTACTTC
.,TRBV7-3,TRBJ1-5,.,CASSLNQAGNSNQPQHF,TGTGCCAGCAGCTTAAATCAGGCAGGGAATAGCAATCAGCCCCAGCATTTT
TRBD1,TRBV5-6,TRBJ1-4,.,CASSSGQGLTNEKLFF,TGTGCCAGCAGCTCCGGACAGGGTTTAACTAATGAAAAACTGTTTTTT
.,TRBV30,TRBJ1-1,.,CAWSVPSTEAFF,TGTGCCTGGAGTGTCCCGTCGACTGAAGCTTTCTTT
.,TRBV4-1,TRBJ1-2,.,CASSRNRDGYTF,TGCGCCAGCAGCCGAAACAGGGATGGCTACACTTTC
.,TRBV6-5,TRBJ2-1,once,CASSYSGFNEQFF,TGTGCCAGCAGTTACTCGGGATTCAATGAGCAGTTCTTC
TRBD1,TRBV13,TRBJ1-1,.,CASSTGTGGFAEAFF,TGTGCCAGCAGCACCGGGACAGGGGGGTTCGCTGAAGCTTTCTTT
.,TRBV18,TRBJ2-3,.,CASSLETQAGDTQYF,TGTGCCAGCTCACTCGAGACCCAGGCGGGAGATACGCAGTATTTT
.,TRBV7-6,TRBJ1-2,.,CASSFGHLNYGYTF,TGTGCCAGCAGCTTTGGACACCTTAACTATGGCTACACCTTC
.,TRBV2,TRBJ2-2,.,CASSARTTAGELFF,TGTGCCAGCAGTGCGAGGACCACGGCTGGGGAGCTGTTTTTT
TRBD2,TRBV9,TRBJ2-3,.,CASSVGLAGVDTQYF,TGTGCCAGCAGCGTAGGTCTAGCGGGAGTAGATACGCAGTATTTT
TRBD1,TRBV19,TRBJ2-1,.,CASNPQGANNEQFF,TGTGCCAGTAATCCACAGGGGGCGAATAATGAGCAGTTCTTC
.,TRBV12-3/TRBV12-4,TRBJ2-5,.,CASSSELRETQYF,TGTGCCAGCAGTTCGGAGTTGCGAGAGACCCAGTACTTC
TRBD1,TRBV7-9,TRBJ2-5,.,CASSPTGQETQYF,TGTGCCAGCAGCCCGACAGGGCAAGAGACCCAGTACTTC
.,TRBV5-1,TRBJ1-2,.,CASSLTGGEYGYTF,TGCGCCAGCAGCTTGACCGGGGGCGAGTATGGCTACACCTTC
.,TRBV12-3/TRBV12-4,TRBJ2-3,.,CASSLESTDTQYF,TGTGCCAGCAGTTTGGAGAGCACAGATACGCAGTATTTT
.,TRBV27,TRBJ1-1,.,CASSFMTSTEAFF,TGTGCCAGCAGTTTTATGACAAGCACTGAAGCTTTCTTT
TRBD2,TRBV7-2,TRBJ2-3,.,CASSPDTSGPTDTQYF,TGTGCCAGCAGCCCGGACACTAGCGGGCCCACAGATACGCAGTATTTT
TRBD1,TRBV5-4,TRBJ1-1,.,CASSPPGDRGTEAFF,TGTGCCAGCAGCCCACCCGGGGACAGGGGAACTGAAGCTTTCTTT
.,TRBV7-9,TRBJ2-4,.,CASRREGAAKNIQYF,TGTGCCAGCAGAAGGGAGGGGGCGGCCAAAAACATTCAGTACTTC
.,TRBV19,TRBJ1-5,.,CASSRGFTQHF,TGTGCCAGTAGTCGAGGGTTCACCCAGCATTTT
.,TRBV30,TRBJ1-1,.,CAWRPGQNTEAFF,TGTGCCTGGAGGCCGGGACAGAACACTGAAGCTTTCTTT
TRBD1,TRBV5-6,TRBJ2-7,.,CASNHYDRAYEQYF,TGTGCCAGCAACCATTACGACAGGGCCTACGAGCAGTACTTC
.,TRBV25-1,TRBJ1-3,.,CASSDPAVSGNTIYF,TGTGCCAGCAGTGACCCAGCCGTCTCTGGAAACACCATATATTTT
TRBD1,TRBV11-2,TRBJ1-1,.,CASSRQGNTEAFF,TGTGCCAGCAGCCGACAGGGGAACACTGAAGCTTTCTTT
.,TRBV9,TRBJ2-7,.,CASSVSDGTYEQYF,TGTGCCAGCAGCGTATCGGACGGGACCTACGAGCAGTACTTC